These 29 T cell receptor beta chains were all obtained from the same sample, sequenced in a study of shared clonotypes between healthy human individuals. Profiling relied on immunoSEQ multiplex PCR, and the TCRdb table lists in-frame clones only, not all of them. This table has roughly 2 million clones, about 95% appearing once. CD45RO-negative, CCR7-selected cells formed the naive CD8 fraction, which excluded terminally differentiated effector memory CD45RA+ cells. The sample consisted of naive CD8+ T cells sorted from blood. The receptors here all came from a man in his late teens or twenties in good health.

The chain links TRBV5-1 to TRBJ1-2; D call uncertain. Germline CDR1 SGHRS, CDR2 YFSETQ. The CDR3 is made up of 16 amino acids. Trimming removed 4 bases at V and 4 bases at J, with 20 bases between. The CDR3 coding sequence is TGCGCCAGCAGCCTAACTTTCGTCCGGAAGAGCTATGGCTACACCTTC. Encoded protein: CASSLTFVRKSYGYTF.

In this sample, this clone turned up once. The chain is built from TRBV27 and TRBJ2-3; D possibly corresponds to TRBD2 (6 bases). V was shortened by 8 bases and J by 4 bases, with 16 bases between the two germline ends. CDR1 and CDR2 (germline): MNHEY, SMNVEV (reference sequence). The CDR3 has 14 amino acids. The CDR3 here is CASGKWGGADTQYF. The CDR3 nucleotides are TGTGCCAGCGGCAAGTGGGGAGGAGCAGATACGCAGTATTTT.

The chain recombines TRBV9 with TRBJ2-6; tentative D call: TRBD1 (5 bases). Germline V gene data show CDR1 as SGDLS and CDR2 as YYNGEE. V dropped 4 bases and J dropped 5 bases, with 19 bases sitting between them. The CDR3 sequence is 17 residues long. CDR3 DNA: TGTGCCAGCAGCACCCATTGGGAACAGGTTAGGGCCAACGTCCTGACTTTC. It specifies CASSTHWEQVRANVLTF.

The rearrangement links TRBV28 to TRBJ2-7, with 7 bases matching TRBD1. The CDR3 covers 15 residues. The J segment lost 4 bases and the V segment lost 2 bases, leaving 8 bases of the junction unmatched. CDR1 and CDR2 from the germline V gene are MDHEN and SYDVKM. CDR3 coding DNA: TGTGCCAGCAGTTTAGGGCAGGGGGTCAAGTACGAGCAGTACTTC. It specifies CASSLGQGVKYEQYF.

CDR3 in amino acids: CASSRHYEQYF. The CDR3 bases are TGTGCCAGTTCCCGACACTACGAGCAGTACTTC. The rearrangement links TRBV19 to TRBJ2-7; D is undetermined. There are 11 residues in the CDR3. Germline CDR1 LNHDA, CDR2 SQIVND (reference sequence). The V and J ends lost 8 bases and 3 bases respectively, with 8 bases between them.

The chain recombines TRBV15 with TRBJ2-5, with 11 bases that match TRBD2. Germline V gives CDR1 LNHNV, CDR2 YYDKDF (reference sequence). V gave up 0 bases and J gave up 14 bases; unmatched junction bases: 14. The CDR3 runs 16 residues. The CDR3 sequence: CATSRDRGLAGGPRYF. For the CDR3, the DNA is TGTGCCACCAGCAGAGATAGGGGGCTAGCGGGGGGCCCCCGATACTTC.

This clone was observed a single time. One end of the junction fails to match germline, which may point to a read error. The rearrangement uses TRBV25-1 and TRBJ2-5, with a tentative D call TRBD2 (6 bases). The J call could be wrong; TRBJ2-7 is a better fit for the DNA end. CDR1 MGHDK and CDR2 SYGVNS come from the germline V gene. The CDR3 spans 15 residues. The CDR3 nucleotides are TGTGCCAGTAGTGACCCGGACTACCCCTTCTACGAGCAGTACTTC. This encodes CASSDPDYPFYEQYF.

The chain recombines TRBV10-2 with TRBJ2-7; 12 nucleotides line up with TRBD2. J was trimmed by 0 bases and V by 3 bases; bases with no gene match: 6. Germline V lookup: CDR1 WSHSY, CDR2 SAAADI. There are 17 residues in the CDR3. CDR3 coding DNA: TGCGCCAGCAGTGATTCTAGCGGGGGGGTAAGCTCCTACGAGCAGTACTTC. This translates into CASSDSSGGVSSYEQYF.

This chain uses TRBV7-2 with TRBJ1-4; tentative D call: TRBD1 (5 bases). The CDR3 has 19 residues. The V end lost 1 base, the J end lost 4 bases, and 22 bases lay between the germline ends. CDR1 is SGHTA and CDR2 is FQGNSA in the germline V gene. Written as DNA, the CDR3 is TGTGCCAGCAGCTTAGATTTGCTGACAGCAGGACCCGTTAATGAAAAACTGTTTTTT. Its translation: CASSLDLLTAGPVNEKLFF.

This chain joins TRBV20-1 and TRBJ1-2; D gene ambiguous. This CDR3 has 9 residues. CDR1 DFQATT and CDR2 SNEGSKA come from the germline V gene (reference sequence). The germline V and J ends were trimmed by 7 bases and 3 bases, with 3 bases remaining between them. The CDR3 DNA is TGCAGTGTGGACTATGGCTACACCTTC. It translates to CSVDYGYTF.

The V call is TRBV9, the J call TRBJ2-7; D is possibly TRBD1 (5 bases). Germline CDR1 SGDLS, CDR2 YYNGEE. Trimming took off 4 bases at V and 3 bases at J, with 14 bases between the two ends. The CDR3 runs 14 residues. CDR3 nucleotides: TGTGCCAGCAGCACTGACAGCTTAGACTACGAGCAGTACTTC. Residues: CASSTDSLDYEQYF.

This clone occurred once. The genes are TRBV6-1 and TRBJ1-2; 8 bases agree with TRBD1. The V gene end was trimmed by 6 bases and the J gene end by 4 bases; junction bases not matched to a gene: 7. CDR1 and CDR2 from the germline V gene are MNHNS and SASEGT. This CDR3 contains 14 residues. CDR3 region: CASRRQGTGYGYTF. CDR3 bases: TGTGCCAGCAGGCGACAGGGGACGGGCTATGGCTACACCTTC.

This sequence joins TRBV5-1 and TRBJ2-1; 7 bases agree with TRBD1. Trimming at V came to 7 bases and at J to 3 bases, leaving 7 bases not matched to a gene. This CDR3 has 14 amino acids. Germline assignment: CDR1 SGHRS and CDR2 YFSETQ. The CDR3 spells CASGQVGDYNEQFF. The CDR3 DNA sequence: TGCGCCAGCGGACAGGTTGGGGACTACAATGAGCAGTTCTTC.

This sequence joins TRBV12-5 and TRBJ2-6; D is possibly TRBD1 or TRBD2 (5 bases each). Germline lookup yields CDR1 LGHNT and CDR2 FRNRAP. The CDR3 sequence is 18 residues long. V lost 5 bases and J 1 base, leaving 18 bases between the germline ends. The CDR3 region is CASGLPRGSSSGANVLTF. For the CDR3, the DNA is TGTGCTAGTGGTCTCCCTCGGGGCAGCTCTTCTGGGGCCAACGTCCTGACTTTC.

In regard to this clone: This sample also contains other DNA sequences that code for the same CDR3. The chain links TRBV11-2 to TRBJ2-7; D ambiguous. This CDR3 region has 12 residues. V lost 3 bases to trimming and J lost 3 bases, with 6 bases between them. Germline V gene data show CDR1 as SGHAT and CDR2 as FQNNGV. In DNA form, the CDR3 reads TGTGCCAGCAGCTTCAGCAACTACGAGCAGTACTTC. The encoded protein is CASSFSNYEQYF.

The chain couples TRBV27 to TRBJ1-5; 10 bases agree with TRBD1. The germline V gene has CDR1 MNHEY and CDR2 SMNVEV (reference sequence). This CDR3 has 23 residues. Trimming at V came to 2 bases and at J to 1 base, leaving 23 bases not matched to a gene. CDR3 region: CASSLQVWVGQGIYGVSNQPQHF. The CDR3 nucleotides read TGTGCCAGCAGTTTACAAGTTTGGGTGGGACAGGGGATTTACGGGGTAAGCAATCAGCCCCAGCATTTT.

J is TRBJ2-3 and V is TRBV4-1; 9 bases fit TRBD1. V shed 0 bases, J shed 4 bases, and the junction held 8 bases outside the gene matches. The CDR3 is 17 residues long. Per the germline V gene, CDR1 is MGHRA and CDR2 is YSYEKL. The CDR3 DNA reads as TGCGCCAGCAGCCAAGAAAGCGGGACAGGGTATGCAGATACGCAGTATTTT. This codes for CASSQESGTGYADTQYF.

The V gene is TRBV10-3, the J gene TRBJ1-6; 8 nucleotides align to TRBD1. The CDR3 has 14 residues. CDR1 ENHRY and CDR2 SYGVKD come from the germline V gene. V shed 2 bases and J 8 bases; nucleotides not matched to a gene: 2. As DNA, the CDR3 is TGTGCCATCAGTGAGGACAGGGGCTATTCACCCCTCCACTTT. Translated: CAISEDRGYSPLHF.

The V gene is TRBV4-1, the J gene TRBJ2-7, with a possible D match to TRBD2 (6 bases). Germline CDR1 reads MGHRA; CDR2 reads YSYEKL. V dropped 4 bases and J dropped 1 base, with 17 bases sitting between them. This CDR3 spans 16 amino acids. The CDR3 DNA reads TGCGCCAGCAGCCCTTCAACGGGGGTCGCTTCCTACGAGCAGTACTTC. Residues: CASSPSTGVASYEQYF.

The chain combines TRBV5-5 with TRBJ1-6; D is unclear. This CDR3 spans 17 amino acids. The V end was cut by 4 bases, the J end by 0 bases, with 14 bases between. The V gene's germline CDR1 is SGHKS and CDR2 YYEKEE (reference sequence). CDR3: CASSTRPLSSYNSPLHF. The DNA of the CDR3 is TGTGCCAGCAGCACTCGACCGTTGAGCTCCTATAATTCACCCCTCCACTTT.

The CDR3: CASSLDKGRTYQETQYF. In DNA form, the CDR3 reads TGTGCCAGCAGCTTAGATAAGGGGAGGACGTACCAAGAGACCCAGTACTTC. This chain joins TRBV11-2 and TRBJ2-5, with a weak D call TRBD2 (6 bases). Germline lookup yields CDR1 SGHAT and CDR2 FQNNGV. V lost 0 bases to trimming and J lost 0 bases, with 14 bases between them. The CDR3 length is 17 residues. The variable domain in full, completed from reference TRBV11-2 and TRBJ2-5, reads EAGVAQSPRYKIIEKRQSVAFWCNPISGHATLYWYQQILGQGPKLLIQFQNNGVVDDSQLPKDRFSAERLKGVDSTLKIQPAKLEDSAVYLCASSLDKGRTYQETQYFGPGTRLLVL.

This clone was seen once. A read error may produce the germline difference seen at one junction end. This chain uses TRBV15 with TRBJ1-5; no clear D gene. Germline V CDR1 and CDR2: LNHNV, YYDKDF (reference sequence). This CDR3 is 14 amino acids long. CDR3 loop: CATSGEGSHQPQHF. Written as DNA, the CDR3 is TGTGCCACCAGCGGAGAAGGGTCCCATCAGCCCCAGCATTTT.

V and J are TRBV2 and TRBJ1-1, with unresolved D. V dropped 3 bases and J dropped 2 bases, with 7 bases sitting between them. The CDR3 consists of 13 residues. Per germline, CDR1 SNHLY and CDR2 FYNNEI. In DNA, the CDR3 is TGTGCCAGCAGTGAGACCTACAACACTGAAGCTTTCTTT. Translating it yields CASSETYNTEAFF.

The chain is built from TRBV6-5 and TRBJ2-7; TRBD2 is a possible D gene (5 bases). Looked up from germline, CDR1 is MNHEY and CDR2 is SVGAGI. This CDR3 is 14 amino acids long. Trimming left V 2 bases short and J 1 base short, with 9 bases between. CDR3 sequence (DNA): TGTGCCAGCAGTTACGACGGGGATTCCTACGAGCAGTACTTC. Encoded protein: CASSYDGDSYEQYF.

This chain uses TRBV5-8 with TRBJ2-7; D unresolved. Germline assignment: CDR1 SGHTS and CDR2 YDEGEE. The CDR3 spans 11 residues. With 3 bases removed from V and 0 bases from J, the gap between germline ends came to 1 base. Here the CDR3 DNA reads TGTGCCAGCAGCTACTCCTACGAGCAGTACTTC. It codes for CASSYSYEQYF.

The rearrangement links TRBV6-5 to TRBJ2-1; 8 bases agree with TRBD2. From germline, CDR1 is MNHEY and CDR2 SVGAGI. The CDR3 contains 16 residues. V shed 2 bases, J shed 3 bases, and the junction held 6 bases outside the gene matches. CDR3: CASSYVAGPLYNEQFF. The DNA of the CDR3 is TGTGCCAGCAGTTACGTAGCGGGACCCCTCTACAATGAGCAGTTCTTC.

The chain couples TRBV7-3 to TRBJ2-2, with D hard to call. The ends were cut back, 5 bases at V and 2 bases at J, with 6 bases in the middle. CDR1 and CDR2 from the germline V gene are SGHTA and FQGTGA. The CDR3 has 13 residues. DNA of the CDR3: TGTGCCAGCAGCGGCCTTAACACCGGGGAGCTGTTTTTT. Its protein product is CASSGLNTGELFF.

The J gene is TRBJ2-1, the V gene TRBV4-1; D is perhaps TRBD2 (6 bases). This CDR3 has 14 amino acids. The germline V gene encodes CDR1 MGHRA and CDR2 YSYEKL. Between the trimmed V and J ends, which lost 0 bases and 9 bases, there was a span of 12 bases. This CDR3 is CASSQDLGGFEQFF. The DNA for the CDR3 is TGCGCCAGCAGCCAAGATTTGGGGGGATTTGAGCAGTTCTTC.

The V and J genes are TRBV29-1 and TRBJ1-1; the D is unclear. The CDR3 runs 14 residues. Trimming removed 5 bases at V and 0 bases at J, with 13 bases between. Germline V gene lookup returns CDR1 SQVTM and CDR2 ANQGSEA. The CDR3 loop reads CSVPWEGMNTEAFF. As DNA, the CDR3 is TGCAGCGTTCCGTGGGAAGGGATGAACACTGAAGCTTTCTTT.